Below are 21 T cell receptor beta chains sequenced from a single sample in a study of T cell responses to AZD1222 COVID-19 vaccine (dated by TCRdb to the early 2020s). The library was produced with the immunoSEQ multiplex PCR assay. This immuneACCESS table, as held by TCRdb, lists in-frame sequences with V and J called but not all clones. Of the missing ones, under half trace to an unresolved V gene in checked studies; the others have no known cause. The table for this sample lists around 85,000 clones; roughly nine tenths of them were counted only once. Around 1.4% of the sample goes to the ten largest clones. The time point label corresponds to: about 28 days (+/-7) after the second vaccine dose. Sequences were derived from peripheral blood, sampled 28 days after the second AZD1222 dose. These receptor sequences come from an adult who received the AZD1222 COVID-19 vaccine.

The rearrangement joins TRBV5-1 to TRBJ2-5; D uncertain. Germline assignment: CDR1 SGHRS and CDR2 YFSETQ. V gave up 2 bases and J gave up 1 base, with 15 bases separating them. The CDR3 runs 16 residues. CDR3 coding DNA: TGCGCCAGCAGCTTCGAAGGGTTAGCCCCCCAAGAGACCCAGTACTTC. This gives the protein CASSFEGLAPQETQYF.

The chain is built from TRBV9 and TRBJ1-3; 8 nucleotides line up with TRBD1. V was pared by 5 bases and J by 0 bases, with 13 bases of the junction left unmatched. Germline V gene data show CDR1 as SGDLS and CDR2 as YYNGEE. The CDR3 runs to 18 residues. This CDR3 reads CASRPGQGTLSSGNTIYF. In nucleotides, the CDR3 is TGTGCCAGCAGACCAGGACAGGGTACTTTGAGCTCTGGAAACACCATATATTTT.

V is TRBV7-2 and J is TRBJ1-2; D not resolved. Germline values: CDR1 SGHTA, CDR2 FQGNSA. The CDR3 has 13 residues. Trimming shortened V by 0 bases and J by 4 bases, and 6 bases separated the two germline ends. The chain's CDR3 is CASSLAGFYGYTF. DNA of the CDR3: TGTGCCAGCAGCTTAGCAGGGTTCTATGGCTACACCTTC.

This clone was observed a single time. The chain links TRBV7-3 to TRBJ2-3, with TRBD1 as a possible D gene (6 bases). This CDR3 has 14 amino acids. Trimming pared 7 bases from V and 3 bases from J, leaving 14 bases between. Germline V gives CDR1 SGHTA, CDR2 FQGTGA. The CDR3 DNA is TGTGCCAGCATGACAGGCCCAGGAACAGATACGCAGTATTTT. Translation gives CASMTGPGTDTQYF.

The rearrangement uses TRBV5-1 and TRBJ2-2; D ambiguous. The CDR3 loop spans 14 amino acids. Germline V gene data show CDR1 as SGHRS and CDR2 as YFSETQ. V was pared by 5 bases and J by 0 bases, with 8 bases between. CDR3 protein: CASRVGPNTGELFF. The CDR3 DNA reads TGCGCCAGCAGGGTGGGTCCGAACACCGGGGAGCTGTTTTTT.

This clone showed up just once. V and J are TRBV5-4 and TRBJ1-2; 9 nucleotides align to TRBD1. CDR3 length equals 15 residues. Trimming took 4 bases from V and 0 from J; bases not matched to a gene: 4. Germline-derived CDR1 and CDR2 are SGHNT and YYREEE (reference sequence). The CDR3 reads CASSLGQGTNYGYTF. CDR3 sequence (DNA): TGTGCCAGCAGCCTCGGACAGGGGACTAACTATGGCTACACCTTC.

The chain uses TRBV7-8 and TRBJ2-3; 9 nucleotides align to TRBD2. CDR3 length: 15 amino acids. Germline CDR1 reads SGHVS; CDR2 reads FQNEAQ. V lost 2 bases and J lost 2; bases outside the gene matches: 2. The CDR3 region has the DNA TGTGCCAGCAGCTTACGCGGGGGGGTCACAGATACGCAGTATTTT. Translation gives CASSLRGGVTDTQYF.

V usage is TRBV5-1 and J usage is TRBJ1-2; 9 bases line up with TRBD1. The germline V gene has CDR1 SGHRS and CDR2 YFSETQ. Trimming cost V 0 bases and J 8 bases; bases outside gene matches: 8. The length of the CDR3 is 15 residues. As DNA, the CDR3 is TGCGCCAGCAGCTTGGTTACAGGGGGCGCAGGAGGCTACACCTTC. Its translation is CASSLVTGGAGGYTF.

This chain connects TRBV5-6 to TRBJ2-5; 8 nucleotides agree with TRBD2. Looked up from germline, CDR1 is SGHDT and CDR2 is YYEEEE. This CDR3 is built from 16 residues. V dropped 4 bases and J dropped 0; count of bases not matched to a gene: 8. CDR3 sequence: CASSPSGGGNQETQYF. The DNA for the CDR3 is TGTGCCAGCAGCCCGTCGGGCGGGGGGAACCAAGAGACCCAGTACTTC. Full variable domain (remainder filled in from reference TRBV5-6 and TRBJ2-5): DAGVTQSPTHLIKTRGQQVTLRCSPKSGHDTVSWYQQALGQGPQFIFQYYEEEERQRGNFPDRFSGHQFPNYSSELNVNALLLGDSALYLCASSPSGGGNQETQYFGPGTRLLVL.

CDR3 DNA: TGTGCCAGCAGCGGCCGGACCACAGATACGCAGTATTTT. Translated: CASSGRTTDTQYF. J is TRBJ2-3 and V is TRBV7-2; D remains ambiguous. Germline-derived CDR1 and CDR2 are SGHTA and FQGNSA. This CDR3 spans 13 amino acids. V lost 5 bases and J 2 bases, leaving 8 bases between the germline ends.

This sequence joins TRBV30 and TRBJ1-4, with unresolved D. Germline V gene lookup returns CDR1 GTSNPN and CDR2 SVGIG (reference sequence). This CDR3 has 13 residues. V gave up 2 bases and J gave up 7 bases, with 11 bases separating them. The chain's CDR3 is CAWSSAEGEKLFF. The CDR3 DNA is TGTGCCTGGAGTAGCGCTGAGGGTGAAAAACTGTTTTTT.

CDR3 loop: CASSSGSLANEQYF. CDR3 sequence (DNA): TGTGCCAGCAGTTCGGGGTCTCTGGCCAACGAGCAGTACTTC. The chain uses TRBV28 and TRBJ2-7; possibly TRBD2 for D (5 bases). CDR1 MDHEN and CDR2 SYDVKM come from the germline V gene. The ends were cut back, 4 bases at V and 5 bases at J, with 15 bases in the middle. The CDR3 is 14 residues long.

The chain links TRBV28 to TRBJ1-1; D is uncertain. The CDR3 sequence is 15 residues long. Germline CDR1 MDHEN, CDR2 SYDVKM. Trimming took off 4 bases at V and 5 bases at J, with 17 bases between the two ends. Written as DNA, the CDR3 is TGTGCCAGCAGTTCGGTTGGGGTTTGGGGAACTGAAGCTTTCTTT. Translating it yields CASSSVGVWGTEAFF.

The chain carries TRBV19 and TRBJ1-3, with D unresolved. CDR3 length equals 14 residues. Germline CDR1 reads LNHDA; CDR2 reads SQIVND (reference sequence). V shed 2 bases and J shed 2 bases, with 7 bases lying between them. This CDR3 reads CASSITQTGNTIYF. DNA of the CDR3: TGTGCCAGTAGTATAACCCAGACTGGAAACACCATATATTTT. Combining the CDR3 with reference TRBV19 and TRBJ1-3 gives the whole variable domain DGGITQSPKYLFRKEGQNVTLSCEQNLNHDAMYWYRQDPGQGLRLIYYSQIVNDFQKGDIAEGYSVSREKKESFPLTVTSAQKNPTAFYLCASSITQTGNTIYFGEGSWLTVV.

The chain uses TRBV30 and TRBJ1-2; weak D call: TRBD1 (5 bases). In germline, CDR1 is GTSNPN, CDR2 SVGIG (reference sequence). This CDR3 has 14 residues. Trimming removed 2 bases at V and 6 bases at J, with 16 bases between. CDR3 DNA: TGTGCCTGGAGTATCTCTCGGGGGGTGCATGGCTACACCTTC. Its translation is CAWSISRGVHGYTF.

This sequence joins TRBV2 and TRBJ1-2, with a possible D match to TRBD1 (5 bases). Trimming shortened V by 3 bases and J by 1 base, and 15 bases separated the two germline ends. Germline V gene lookup returns CDR1 SNHLY and CDR2 FYNNEI. CDR3 length: 16 residues. The CDR3 is CASSDQGTRINYGYTF. The DNA of the CDR3 is TGTGCCAGCAGTGACCAGGGTACAAGAATTAACTATGGCTACACCTTC.

The chain joins TRBV2 to TRBJ1-4; D uncertain. Trimming took 6 bases from V and 5 from J, leaving 25 bases between them. The germline V gene encodes CDR1 SNHLY and CDR2 FYNNEI. This CDR3 is 18 amino acids long. The CDR3 loop is CASRLTPLLHSPNEKLFF. In nucleotides, the CDR3 is TGTGCCAGCAGACTTACACCCCTATTACATTCTCCAAATGAAAAACTGTTTTTT.

The chain recombines TRBV5-1 with TRBJ2-5, with 9 bases identical to TRBD2. The CDR3 has 15 residues. V lost 3 bases, J lost 5 bases, and 8 bases stayed unmatched. Germline V CDR1 and CDR2: SGHRS, YFSETQ. The CDR3 DNA is TGCGCCAGCAGCTCGGCTAGCGGGGCGGCGGAGACCCAGTACTTC. This encodes CASSSASGAAETQYF.

J is TRBJ1-2 and V is TRBV20-1, with a tentative D call TRBD1 (5 bases). The CDR3 extends over 10 amino acids. CDR1 is DFQATT, CDR2 SNEGSKA, per germline (reference sequence). Trimming took 7 bases from V and 7 from J, leaving 10 bases between them. CDR3: CSGRTSGYTF. CDR3 sequence (DNA): TGCAGTGGGAGGACAAGTGGCTACACCTTC.

The CDR3 is CASSLYDLVGGNSPLHF. The CDR3 bases are TGTGCCAGCAGTTTATATGATCTTGTGGGAGGCAATTCACCCCTCCACTTT. The chain combines TRBV28 with TRBJ1-6; D is unclear. Trimming pared 1 base from V and 7 bases from J, leaving 17 bases between. This CDR3 comprises 17 residues. Germline V gene data show CDR1 as MDHEN and CDR2 as SYDVKM.

J is TRBJ2-7 and V is TRBV6-5; no clear D. The CDR3 covers 14 residues. V was cut by 2 bases and J by 0 bases, with 8 bases left in between. The germline V gene encodes CDR1 MNHEY and CDR2 SVGAGI. The CDR3 DNA reads as TGTGCCAGCAGTTACGGAAGGGCCTCCTACGAGCAGTACTTC. Its protein product is CASSYGRASYEQYF.